The clone carrying this T cell receptor beta chain has just a few counts. Its target is not known. These data belong to a study of T-cell memory formation after mild COVID-19. Background on the study: Clustering of TCRs was largely donor specific.

Per the germline V gene, CDR1 is LNHDA and CDR2 is SQIVND (reference sequence). V was shortened by 6 bases and J by 4 bases, with 12 bases between the two germline ends. This CDR3 has 13 amino acids. TCRdb recomputed calls from the 5' RACE reads with MiXCR, one row per CDR3 protein. The table lists just over 350,000 distinct CDR3 sequences, approximately 15% of them singletons. Regarding the study as a whole: Mainly in CM and EM were contracting CD4+ clones; CD8+ were in EMRA. Some clones that responded were present in memory (sampled pre-infection), which suggests cross-reactive memory joined.

The rearrangement joins TRBV19 to TRBJ1-2; D gene uncertain. Sequenced sample: PBMCs or a T cell subset sorted from them (not recorded which). The TCR sequence derives from a man in his late teens or twenties who had mild COVID-19 (a few samples of this study predate the infection). Cell type and time point are not known. The CDR3 loop is CASRGSALYGYTF. In DNA form, the CDR3 reads TGTGCCAGTAGGGGCTCGGCCCTCTATGGCTACACCTTC.